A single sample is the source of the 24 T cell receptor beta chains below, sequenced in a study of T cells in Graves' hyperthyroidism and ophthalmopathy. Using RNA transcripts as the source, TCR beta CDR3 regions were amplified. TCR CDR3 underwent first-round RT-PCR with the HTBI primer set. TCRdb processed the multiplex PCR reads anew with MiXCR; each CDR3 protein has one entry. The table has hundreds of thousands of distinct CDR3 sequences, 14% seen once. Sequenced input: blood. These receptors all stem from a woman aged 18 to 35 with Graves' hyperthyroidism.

DNA of the CDR3: TGTGCCAGCAGCCGGACCTCTGGGGCCAACGTCCTGACTTTC. Translating it yields CASSRTSGANVLTF. The V gene is TRBV7-2, the J gene TRBJ2-6; no clear D. The CDR3 consists of 14 residues. Looked up from germline, CDR1 is SGHTA and CDR2 is FQGNSA. V was trimmed by 5 bases and J by 0 bases, leaving 5 bases between them.

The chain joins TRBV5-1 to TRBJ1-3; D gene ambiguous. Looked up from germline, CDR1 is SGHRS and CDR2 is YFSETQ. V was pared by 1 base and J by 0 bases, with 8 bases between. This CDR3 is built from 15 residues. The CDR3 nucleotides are TGCGCCAGCAGCTTGAAACCCCACTCTGGAAACACCATATATTTT. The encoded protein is CASSLKPHSGNTIYF.

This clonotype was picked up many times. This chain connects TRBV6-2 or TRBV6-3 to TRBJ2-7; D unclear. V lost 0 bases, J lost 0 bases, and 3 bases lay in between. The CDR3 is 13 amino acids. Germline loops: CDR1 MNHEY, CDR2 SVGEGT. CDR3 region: CASSYSNSYEQYF. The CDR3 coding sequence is TGTGCCAGCAGTTACTCCAACTCCTACGAGCAGTACTTC.

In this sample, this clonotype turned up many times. For the CDR3, the DNA is TGTGCCAGCAGACCGGGATCCTATGAAAAACTGTTTTTT. Translated, it gives CASRPGSYEKLFF. This chain uses TRBV12-3 or TRBV12-4 with TRBJ1-4, with unresolved D. Trimming removed 6 bases from V and 6 bases from J, with 11 bases in between. This CDR3 has 13 amino acids.

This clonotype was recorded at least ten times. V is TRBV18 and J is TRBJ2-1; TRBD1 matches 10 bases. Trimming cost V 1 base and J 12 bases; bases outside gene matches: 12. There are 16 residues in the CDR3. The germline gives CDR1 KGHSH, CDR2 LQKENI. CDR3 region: CASSPRVDRGRMGQFF. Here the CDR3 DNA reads TGTGCCAGCTCACCACGCGTCGACAGGGGGCGTATGGGGCAGTTCTTC.

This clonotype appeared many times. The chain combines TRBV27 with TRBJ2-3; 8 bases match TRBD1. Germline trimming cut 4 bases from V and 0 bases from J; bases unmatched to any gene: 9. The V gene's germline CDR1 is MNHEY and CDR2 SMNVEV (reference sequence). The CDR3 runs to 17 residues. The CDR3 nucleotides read TGTGCCAGCAGTTCCGTGGCCAGGGGGCTTAGCACAGATACGCAGTATTTT. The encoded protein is CASSSVARGLSTDTQYF.

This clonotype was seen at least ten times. The CDR3 loop is CASSRGPGQGYEQYF. CDR3 coding DNA: TGTGCCAGCAGCCGAGGACCGGGACAGGGTTACGAGCAGTACTTC. The chain employs TRBV7-2 and TRBJ2-7, with TRBD1 matching 9 bases. The length of the CDR3 is 15 residues. Unmatched junction bases numbered 9, after V lost 5 bases and J lost 4 bases. Germline assignment: CDR1 SGHTA and CDR2 FQGNSA.

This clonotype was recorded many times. The CDR3 sequence: CASSLGGGAWNIQYF. The CDR3 region has the DNA TGTGCCAGCAGCTTAGGAGGGGGCGCTTGGAACATTCAGTACTTC. The chain combines TRBV11-3 with TRBJ2-4; 7 bases are shared with TRBD1. CDR3 size: 15 residues. Per the germline V gene, CDR1 is SGHNT and CDR2 is YENEEA. V shed 1 base, J shed 7 bases, and the junction held 7 bases outside the gene matches. The full variable domain, completed using reference TRBV11-3 and TRBJ2-4, is EAGVVQSPRYKIIEKKQPVAFWCNPISGHNTLYWYLQNLGQGPELLIRYENEEAVDDSQLPKDRFSAERLKGVDSTLKIQPAELGDSAVYLCASSLGGGAWNIQYFGAGTRLSVL.

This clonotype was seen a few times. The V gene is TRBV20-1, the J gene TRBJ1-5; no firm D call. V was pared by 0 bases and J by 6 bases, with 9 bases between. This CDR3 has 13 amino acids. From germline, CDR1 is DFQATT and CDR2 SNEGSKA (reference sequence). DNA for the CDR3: TGCAGTGCTAGAGAGTCCAGAGGTCAGCCCCAGCATTTT. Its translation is CSARESRGQPQHF.

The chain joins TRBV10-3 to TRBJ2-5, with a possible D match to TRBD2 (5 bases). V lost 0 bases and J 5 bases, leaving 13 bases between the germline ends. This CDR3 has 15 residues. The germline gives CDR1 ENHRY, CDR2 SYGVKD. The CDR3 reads CAISESGSPGETQYF. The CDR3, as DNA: TGTGCCATCAGTGAGTCGGGCTCCCCGGGGGAGACCCAGTACTTC.

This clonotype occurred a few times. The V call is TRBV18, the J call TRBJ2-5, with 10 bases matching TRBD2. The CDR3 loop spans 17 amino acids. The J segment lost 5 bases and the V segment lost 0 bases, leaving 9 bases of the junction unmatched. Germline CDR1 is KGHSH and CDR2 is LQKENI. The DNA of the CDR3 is TGTGCCAGCTCACCACCGAAAGGGACTAGCGCCCACGAGACCCAGTACTTC. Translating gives CASSPPKGTSAHETQYF.

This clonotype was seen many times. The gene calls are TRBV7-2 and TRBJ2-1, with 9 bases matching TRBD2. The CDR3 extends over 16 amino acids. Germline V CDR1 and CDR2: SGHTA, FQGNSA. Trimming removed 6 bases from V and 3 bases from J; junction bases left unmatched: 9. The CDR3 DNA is TGTGCCAGCAGACTTAGGACTAGCGATTACTACAATGAGCAGTTCTTC. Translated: CASRLRTSDYYNEQFF.

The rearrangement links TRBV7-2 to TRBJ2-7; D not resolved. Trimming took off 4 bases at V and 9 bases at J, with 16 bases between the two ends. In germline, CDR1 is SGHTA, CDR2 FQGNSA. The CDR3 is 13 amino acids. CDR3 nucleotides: TGTGCCAGCAGCTCATCTTTTATCGGAGTGCAGTACTTC. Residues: CASSSSFIGVQYF.

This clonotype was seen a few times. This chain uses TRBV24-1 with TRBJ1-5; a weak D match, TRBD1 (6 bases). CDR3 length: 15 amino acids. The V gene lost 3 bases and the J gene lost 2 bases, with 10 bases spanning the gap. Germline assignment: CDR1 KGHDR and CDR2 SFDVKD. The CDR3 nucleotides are TGTGCCACCAGTGATGCATCAGGGGGCAATCAGCCCCAGCATTTT. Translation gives CATSDASGGNQPQHF.

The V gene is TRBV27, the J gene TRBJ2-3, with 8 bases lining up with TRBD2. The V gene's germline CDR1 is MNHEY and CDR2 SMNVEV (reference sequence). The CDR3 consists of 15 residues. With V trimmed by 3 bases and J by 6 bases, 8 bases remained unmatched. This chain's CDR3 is CASSFPRTSRDTQYF. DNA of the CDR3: TGTGCCAGCAGTTTCCCTCGGACTAGCAGGGATACGCAGTATTTT.

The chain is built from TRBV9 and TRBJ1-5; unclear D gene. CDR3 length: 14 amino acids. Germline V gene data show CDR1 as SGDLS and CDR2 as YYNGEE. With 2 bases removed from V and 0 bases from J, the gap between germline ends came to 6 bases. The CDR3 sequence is CASSVDLSNQPQHF. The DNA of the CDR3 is TGTGCCAGCAGCGTGGATCTTAGCAATCAGCCCCAGCATTTT. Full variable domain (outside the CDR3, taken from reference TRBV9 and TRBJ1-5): DSGVTQTPKHLITATGQRVTLRCSPRSGDLSVYWYQQSLDQGLQFLIQYYNGEERAKGNILERFSAQQFPDLHSELNLSSLELGDSALYFCASSVDLSNQPQHFGDGTRLSIL.

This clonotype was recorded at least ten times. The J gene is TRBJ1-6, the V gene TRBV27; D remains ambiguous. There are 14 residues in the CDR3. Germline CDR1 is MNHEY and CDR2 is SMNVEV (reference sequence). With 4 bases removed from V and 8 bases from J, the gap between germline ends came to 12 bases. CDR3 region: CASSSLGRDSPLHF. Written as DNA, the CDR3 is TGTGCCAGCAGTTCCCTCGGACGTGATTCACCCCTCCACTTT.

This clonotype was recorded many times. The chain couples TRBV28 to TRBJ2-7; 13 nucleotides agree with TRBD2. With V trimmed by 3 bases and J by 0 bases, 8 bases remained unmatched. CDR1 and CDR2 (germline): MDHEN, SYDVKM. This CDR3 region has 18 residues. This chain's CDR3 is CASSFLLAGGPDSYEQYF. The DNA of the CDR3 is TGTGCCAGCAGTTTCCTACTAGCGGGAGGGCCGGACTCCTACGAGCAGTACTTC.

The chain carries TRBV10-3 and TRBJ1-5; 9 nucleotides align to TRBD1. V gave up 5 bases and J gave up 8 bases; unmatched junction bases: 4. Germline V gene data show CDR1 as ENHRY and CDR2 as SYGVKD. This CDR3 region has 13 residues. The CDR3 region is CAISPGQGEPQHF. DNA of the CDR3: TGTGCCATCAGTCCGGGACAGGGAGAGCCCCAGCATTTT.

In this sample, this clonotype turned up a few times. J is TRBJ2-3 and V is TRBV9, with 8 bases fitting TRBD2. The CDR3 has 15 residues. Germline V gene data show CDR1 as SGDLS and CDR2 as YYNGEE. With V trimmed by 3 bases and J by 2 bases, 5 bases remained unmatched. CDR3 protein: CASSATSVSTDTQYF. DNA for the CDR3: TGTGCCAGCAGCGCGACTAGCGTCTCCACAGATACGCAGTATTTT.

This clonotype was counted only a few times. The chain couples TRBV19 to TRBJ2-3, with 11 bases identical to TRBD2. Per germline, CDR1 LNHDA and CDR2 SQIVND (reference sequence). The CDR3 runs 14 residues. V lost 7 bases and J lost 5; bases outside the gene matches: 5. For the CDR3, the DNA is TGTGCCAGTAAGCTAGCGGGAGGAGTAGATACGCAGTATTTT. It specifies CASKLAGGVDTQYF.

CDR3 loop: CSAGETGPYNEQFF. In DNA, the CDR3 is TGCAGTGCTGGGGAAACTGGACCCTACAATGAGCAGTTCTTC. The rearrangement uses TRBV20-1 and TRBJ2-1; D not certain. From germline, CDR1 is DFQATT and CDR2 SNEGSKA (reference sequence). The ends were cut back, 5 bases at V and 2 bases at J, with 13 bases in the middle. The CDR3 is made up of 14 amino acids.

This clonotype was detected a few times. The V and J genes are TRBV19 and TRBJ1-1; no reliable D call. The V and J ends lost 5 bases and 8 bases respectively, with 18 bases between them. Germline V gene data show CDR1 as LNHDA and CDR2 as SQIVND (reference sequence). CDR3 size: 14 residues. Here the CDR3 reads CASSERIGRTEAFF. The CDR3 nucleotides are TGTGCCAGTAGTGAGAGAATCGGACGGACCGAAGCTTTCTTT.

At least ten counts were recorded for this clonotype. This chain's CDR3 is CASSEYRDGEKLFF. In nucleotides, the CDR3 is TGCGCCAGCAGTGAGTACAGGGATGGTGAAAAACTGTTTTTT. The V call is TRBV10-1, the J call TRBJ1-4, with D perhaps matching TRBD1 (6 bases). The CDR3 covers 14 residues. Trimming removed 1 base at V and 7 bases at J, with 10 bases between. Per the germline V gene, CDR1 is WNHNN and CDR2 is SYGVQD (reference sequence).